This T cell receptor (beta chain) was sequenced for a study of blood T cell repertoires in COVID-19. Study at large: Researchers got acute and convalescent COVID-19 samples from the United States, Italy and Spain. The analysed material was cDNA or gDNA that came from T cells, B-cell-depleted T cells, or PBMCs.

After removal of 6 bases from V and 5 bases from J, the junction contained 6 bases not matched to a gene. The CDR3 is 15 amino acids. Germline CDR1 and CDR2: MNHEY and SMNVEV (reference sequence). Per the authors' pipeline: How many nucleated cells were present was estimated from reference gene primer amplification. The protocol was immunoSEQ multiplex PCR, while the TCRdb copy is restricted to in-frame clones and leaves out a portion. For V, J and clone size, that table is used; D and trimming come from the DNA. The repertoire includes about 81,000 clones, roughly four fifths of them detected once, and 7% to 9% sits in the top ten.

The chain carries TRBV27 and TRBJ1-6; the match to TRBD1 covers 8 bases. The sequence came from a human donor in a cohort sampled during active COVID-19. The source material was peripheral blood. Here the CDR3 DNA reads TGTGCCAGCAGACTCCCGGACAGGGATAATTCACCCCTCCACTTT. Its protein is CASRLPDRDNSPLHF.